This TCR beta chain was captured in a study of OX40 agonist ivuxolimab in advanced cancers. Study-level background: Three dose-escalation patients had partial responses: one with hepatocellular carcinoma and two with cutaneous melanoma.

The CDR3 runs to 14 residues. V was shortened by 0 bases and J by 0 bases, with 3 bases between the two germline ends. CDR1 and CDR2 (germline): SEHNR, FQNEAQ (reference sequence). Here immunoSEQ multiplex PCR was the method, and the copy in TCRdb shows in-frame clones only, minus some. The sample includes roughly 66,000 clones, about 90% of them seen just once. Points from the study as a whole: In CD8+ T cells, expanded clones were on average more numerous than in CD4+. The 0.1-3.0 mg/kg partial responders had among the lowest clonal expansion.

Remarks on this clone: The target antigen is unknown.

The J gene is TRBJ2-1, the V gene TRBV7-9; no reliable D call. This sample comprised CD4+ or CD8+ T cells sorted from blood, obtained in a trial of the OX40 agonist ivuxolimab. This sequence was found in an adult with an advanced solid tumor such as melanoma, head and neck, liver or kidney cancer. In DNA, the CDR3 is TGTGCCAGCAGCTTAGCGGCCTCCTACAATGAGCAGTTCTTC. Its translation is CASSLAASYNEQFF.